One and the same sample provided the 25 T cell receptor beta chains below, sequenced in a study of the immune and genomic landscape of osteosarcoma. The table came from immunoSEQ multiplex PCR; TCRdb's copy has only in-frame clones and leaves some out. The sample shows about 10,000 clones, over 55% of them seen only once. Primary, local recurrence and metastasis osteosarcoma tumors were taken after treatment from poor-prognosis patients. The source material was osteosarcoma tumor tissue from the lung. The receptors here all came from a human donor with osteosarcoma.

The chain carries TRBV6-1 and TRBJ2-5; D not resolved. Germline loops: CDR1 MNHNS, CDR2 SASEGT. The CDR3 totals 16 residues. Trimming cost V 0 bases and J 1 base, with 12 bases left between them. The CDR3 sequence: CASSEAYGAPQETQYF. In DNA, the CDR3 is TGTGCCAGCAGTGAAGCGTACGGAGCTCCCCAAGAGACCCAGTACTTC.

This sequence joins TRBV7-9 and TRBJ2-1, with 9 bases that match TRBD2. Unmatched junction bases numbered 10, after V lost 5 bases and J lost 8 bases. Germline CDR1 reads SEHNR; CDR2 reads FQNEAQ (reference sequence). The CDR3 sequence is 15 residues long. CDR3 sequence reads: CASSILAGGLYEQFF. CDR3 coding DNA: TGTGCCAGCAGCATTCTGGCGGGAGGGCTGTATGAGCAGTTCTTC.

The chain has TRBV7-6 and TRBJ2-1; maybe TRBD1 (6 bases). CDR3 length equals 20 residues. Trimming pared 4 bases from V and 3 bases from J, leaving 28 bases between. Germline V gene data show CDR1 as SGHVS and CDR2 as FNYEAQ. The CDR3 DNA reads TGTGCCAGCAGCTCAAAATCCGGGTTTCAACAGGGTAGGGTCTACAATGAGCAGTTCTTC. Its protein is CASSSKSGFQQGRVYNEQFF.

The gene calls are TRBV27 and TRBJ2-7, with D perhaps being TRBD1 or TRBD2 (5 bases each). This CDR3 is built from 14 residues. V shed 6 bases and J shed 2 bases, with 14 bases lying between them. In germline, CDR1 is MNHEY, CDR2 SMNVEV (reference sequence). CDR3: CASRSWQGPYEQYF. In DNA form, the CDR3 reads TGTGCCAGCAGGTCGTGGCAGGGACCCTACGAGCAGTACTTC.

This sequence joins TRBV5-6 and TRBJ2-6; D unresolved. V lost 4 bases and J lost 0, with 5 bases in between. The length of the CDR3 is 14 residues. Germline loops: CDR1 SGHDT, CDR2 YYEEEE. CDR3 sequence (DNA): TGTGCCAGCAGCCGCGTCTCTGGGGCCAACGTCCTGACTTTC. Protein product: CASSRVSGANVLTF.

This clone has a single count. The chain joins TRBV19 to TRBJ2-1, with 10 bases lining up with TRBD2. From germline, CDR1 is LNHDA and CDR2 SQIVND (reference sequence). Trimming removed 7 bases from V and 4 bases from J; junction bases left unmatched: 4. The CDR3 sequence is 14 residues long. The CDR3 spells CASKAGGFYNEQFF. As DNA, the CDR3 is TGTGCCAGTAAAGCGGGAGGGTTTTACAATGAGCAGTTCTTC.

V and J are TRBV27 and TRBJ2-1; 7 bases map to TRBD2. The CDR3 runs 13 residues. The V segment lost 10 bases and the J segment 5 bases; nucleotides outside the gene matches: 8. Germline V CDR1 and CDR2: MNHEY, SMNVEV (reference sequence). CDR3 sequence (DNA): TGTGCCACATACGGGGAGGGGAACAATGAGCAGTTCTTC. Amino acids: CATYGEGNNEQFF.

This clone was seen more than once but under ten times. Here the CDR3 DNA reads TGTGCCAGCAGTTACTCCGGACTCCGTCCCGGGGAGCTGTTTTTT. Residues: CASSYSGLRPGELFF. The rearrangement joins TRBV6-5 to TRBJ2-2, with a tentative D call TRBD2 (5 bases). V lost 0 bases, J lost 6 bases, and 11 bases lay in between. The CDR3 runs to 15 residues. Germline-derived CDR1 and CDR2 are MNHEY and SVGAGI.

This chain joins TRBV29-1 and TRBJ1-2; unclear D gene. In germline, CDR1 is SQVTM, CDR2 ANQGSEA. V was trimmed by 1 base and J by 4 bases, leaving 13 bases between them. The CDR3 consists of 14 residues. The CDR3 DNA sequence: TGCAGCGTTGAAGCTGGGGTGGGCCGCTATGGCTACACCTTC. This gives the protein CSVEAGVGRYGYTF.

V usage is TRBV9 and J usage is TRBJ1-4; D ambiguous. The CDR3 sequence is 15 residues long. The germline V and J ends were trimmed by 3 bases and 13 bases, with 22 bases remaining between them. CDR1 SGDLS and CDR2 YYNGEE come from the germline V gene. The CDR3 nucleotides are TGTGCCAGCAGCGCCGAGGGTTGGGAAGGAGAAGGACTGTTTTTT. This encodes CASSAEGWEGEGLFF.

The chain employs TRBV2 and TRBJ1-5; the match to TRBD1 covers 11 bases. The V and J ends lost 6 bases and 4 bases, in that order; junction bases with no gene match: 11. This CDR3 is built from 17 residues. Per the germline V gene, CDR1 is SNHLY and CDR2 is FYNNEI. Here the CDR3 DNA reads TGTGCCAGCAGCGACCTCGGGACAGGGGGTTATAATCAGCCCCAGCATTTT. It is translated as CASSDLGTGGYNQPQHF. Together with reference TRBV2 and TRBJ1-5, the CDR3 gives the full variable domain: EPEVTQTPSHQVTQMGQEVILRCVPISNHLYFYWYRQILGQKVEFLVSFYNNEISEKSEIFDDQFSVERPDGSNFTLKIRSTKLEDSAMYFCASSDLGTGGYNQPQHFGDGTRLSIL.

This clone has a handful of counts. This chain uses TRBV18 with TRBJ1-1; D is perhaps TRBD1 (5 bases). The CDR3 spans 13 residues. V lost 4 bases, J lost 6 bases, and 12 bases lay in between. CDR1 is KGHSH, CDR2 LQKENI, per germline. The CDR3 sequence: CASSQGNTPEAFF. CDR3 DNA: TGTGCCAGCTCACAGGGGAACACCCCTGAAGCTTTCTTT.

The chain links TRBV5-1 to TRBJ2-1; no firm D call. The CDR3 has 15 amino acids. V was clipped by 4 bases and J by 2 bases, with 13 bases between them. Germline V gene sequence: CDR1 SGHRS, CDR2 YFSETQ. CDR3 in amino acids: CASSPVRTTYNEQFF. CDR3 coding DNA: TGCGCCAGCAGCCCTGTTAGGACCACCTACAATGAGCAGTTCTTC.

There are a few counts of this clone. This chain joins TRBV6-5 and TRBJ2-5; 9 positions match TRBD2. Germline V gene sequence: CDR1 MNHEY, CDR2 SVGAGI. The length of the CDR3 is 16 residues. Trimming took 0 bases from V and 7 from J; bases not matched to a gene: 9. The CDR3 protein is CASSYSSSGRMGTQYF. Here the CDR3 DNA reads TGTGCCAGCAGTTACTCGTCCAGCGGGAGGATGGGGACCCAGTACTTC.

This chain links TRBV6-5 with TRBJ2-7, with 8 bases that match TRBD1. This CDR3 spans 14 amino acids. V was pared by 6 bases and J by 3 bases, with 7 bases of the junction left unmatched. CDR1 and CDR2 from the germline V gene are MNHEY and SVGAGI. CDR3 protein: CASSPQGDHYEQYF. The CDR3 DNA is TGTGCCAGCAGCCCACAGGGGGACCACTACGAGCAGTACTTC.

The chain links TRBV19 to TRBJ1-3, with 7 bases aligning to TRBD1. CDR1 LNHDA and CDR2 SQIVND come from the germline V gene (reference sequence). This CDR3 region has 16 residues. V dropped 6 bases and J dropped 0; count of bases not matched to a gene: 8. CDR3 DNA sequence: TGTGCCAGTAGACCCGGACAGGCTCTCTCTGGAAACACCATATATTTT. This codes for CASRPGQALSGNTIYF.

This clone occurred a few times. The chain uses TRBV19 and TRBJ1-1, with 7 bases aligning to TRBD1. V trimming: 8 bases; J trimming: 0 bases; junction bases outside the gene matches: 3. The germline V gene has CDR1 LNHDA and CDR2 SQIVND (reference sequence). CDR3 length equals 13 residues. The CDR3 coding sequence is TGTGCCAGTCCGGGACAGTTGAACACTGAAGCTTTCTTT. Protein: CASPGQLNTEAFF.

V is TRBV5-1 and J is TRBJ2-7; D gene unclear. The CDR3 extends over 12 amino acids. Germline values: CDR1 SGHRS, CDR2 YFSETQ. Trimming cost V 1 base and J 0 bases, with 2 bases left between them. In nucleotides, the CDR3 is TGCGCCAGCAGCTTGCACTCCTACGAGCAGTACTTC. It is translated as CASSLHSYEQYF.

The sample holds one count of this clone. The chain links TRBV11-1 to TRBJ2-5; either TRBD1 or TRBD2 may supply D (5 bases each). V shed 7 bases and J shed 4 bases, with 19 bases lying between them. Germline CDR1 SGHAT, CDR2 FQDESV (reference sequence). This CDR3 spans 15 amino acids. The CDR3 protein is CASTRGTGHLETQYF. The CDR3, as DNA: TGTGCCAGCACGAGGGGTACGGGGCACCTAGAGACCCAGTACTTC.

The sample holds one count of this clone. V usage is TRBV5-1 and J usage is TRBJ2-4; D is perhaps TRBD1 (6 bases). Trimming removed 4 bases from V and 5 bases from J, with 13 bases in between. The CDR3 runs 14 residues. Germline lookup yields CDR1 SGHRS and CDR2 YFSETQ. CDR3 residues: CASSPGHPQNIQYF. CDR3 nucleotide sequence: TGCGCCAGCAGCCCGGGACACCCCCAAAACATTCAGTACTTC.

The chain couples TRBV7-9 to TRBJ2-7, with TRBD2 as a possible D gene (6 bases). This CDR3 contains 14 residues. V dropped 0 bases and J dropped 3 bases, with 9 bases sitting between them. Germline assignment: CDR1 SEHNR and CDR2 FQNEAQ (reference sequence). The CDR3: CASSLAGGIYEQYF. The CDR3 DNA is TGTGCCAGCAGCTTAGCCGGCGGGATCTACGAGCAGTACTTC. The whole variable domain, remainder taken from reference TRBV7-9 and TRBJ2-7, is DTGVSQNPRHKITKRGQNVTFRCDPISEHNRLYWYRQTLGQGPEFLTYFQNEAQLEKSRLLSDRFSAERPKGSFSTLEIQRTEQGDSAMYLCASSLAGGIYEQYFGPGTRLTVT.

The genes are TRBV18 and TRBJ2-7, with unresolved D. V lost 3 bases to trimming and J lost 5 bases, with 11 bases between them. This CDR3 has 13 amino acids. The V gene's germline CDR1 is KGHSH and CDR2 LQKENI. DNA for the CDR3: TGTGCCAGCTCACCCATCACCCGAGACGAGCAGTACTTC. Encoded protein: CASSPITRDEQYF.

The chain has TRBV18 and TRBJ2-3; 12 positions match TRBD2. CDR1 and CDR2 from the germline V gene are KGHSH and LQKENI. Trimming at V came to 5 bases and at J to 0 bases, leaving 6 bases not matched to a gene. The CDR3 contains 17 residues. The CDR3 is CASSELAGGPSTDTQYF. For the CDR3, the DNA is TGTGCCAGCTCAGAACTAGCGGGAGGCCCTAGCACAGATACGCAGTATTTT. The full variable domain, rest sourced from reference TRBV18 and TRBJ2-3, is NAGVMQNPRHLVRRRGQEARLRCSPMKGHSHVYWYRQLPEEGLKFMVYLQKENIIDESGMPKERFSAEFPKEGPSILRIQQVVRGDSAAYFCASSELAGGPSTDTQYFGPGTRLTVL.

The chain uses TRBV6-6 and TRBJ1-4; D unclear. With 2 bases removed from V and 0 bases from J, the gap between germline ends came to 7 bases. This CDR3 contains 15 residues. The germline V gene has CDR1 MNHNY and CDR2 SVGAGI (reference sequence). CDR3: CASSYAETTNEKLFF. The CDR3 bases are TGTGCCAGCAGTTACGCGGAAACAACTAATGAAAAACTGTTTTTT.

The chain employs TRBV6-1 and TRBJ2-7; D unclear. The germline V and J ends were trimmed by 5 bases and 6 bases, with 17 bases remaining between them. CDR1 is MNHNS, CDR2 SASEGT, per germline. There are 14 residues in the CDR3. CDR3 sequence (DNA): TGTGCCAGCAGTCCACGGACCCTCTCGGTCGAGCAGTACTTC. Its protein is CASSPRTLSVEQYF.